This T cell receptor beta chain emerged from a study of blood T cell repertoires in COVID-19. On the study more broadly: T cells, B-cell-depleted T cells, or PBMCs provided the cDNA or gDNA that served as material.

The repertoire was sequenced with immunoSEQ multiplex PCR; TCRdb's copy has only in-frame clones and lacks some. This table holds under 200,000 clones, approximately 80% found once. There are 15 residues in the CDR3. Material for sequencing was peripheral blood. This clonotype was obtained from a man aged 55 to 70 with acute or convalescent COVID-19. The chain combines TRBV21-1 with TRBJ2-4; TRBD1, the D gene given by the table, was not confirmed from the DNA. TRBV21-1 is tagged as a pseudogene. CDR3 residues: CASSTAGTSKNIQYF. The CDR3 coding sequence is TGTGCCAGCAGCACAGCCGGGACATCTAAAAACATTCAGTACTTC.